Included here is one TCR beta chain sequence, with context. The antigen is not known. Every isolated RNA sample was fully reverse transcribed, so sequencing captured expressed TCRB transcripts. The assay was immunoSEQ multiplex PCR, and TCRdb's table has in-frame clones only and misses some. The repertoire holds roughly 730,000 clones, 13% seen once, with approximately 0.02% in the top ten. This sample stems from a study of beta chain features in type 1 diabetes. The CDR3 sequence is 14 residues long. With 0 bases removed from V and 5 bases from J, the gap between germline ends came to 13 bases. CDR1 is GTSNPN, CDR2 SVGIG, per germline (reference sequence). General observations from the study: Type 1 diabetes patients had moderately but significantly shorter TCRB CDR3s in all four CD4+ subsets.

The rearrangement links TRBV30 to TRBJ2-5, with D tentatively TRBD2 (5 bases). The TCR was taken from a man aged 18 to 30 with type 1 diabetes. Sequencing was performed on naive CD4+ T cells from blood. The CDR3 here is CAWSVSTGLETQYF. The CDR3 DNA reads as TGTGCCTGGAGTGTATCCACGGGGTTGGAGACCCAGTACTTC.